This TCR beta chain is drawn from a study of blood T cell repertoires in COVID-19. The method was immunoSEQ multiplex PCR; TCRdb's version includes in-frame clones alone and lacks a portion of them. The repertoire has 45,000 to 50,000 clones, 85% to 90% of them found once; the top ten carry around 6.4%. V gave up 2 bases and J gave up 10 bases; unmatched junction bases: 9. Germline lookup yields CDR1 GTSNPN and CDR2 SVGIG (reference sequence). This CDR3 comprises 14 residues. The sequence came from a woman aged 60 to 75 with acute or convalescent COVID-19. Sequenced sample: peripheral blood. The chain links TRBV30 to TRBJ2-1; TRBD2 matches 9 bases. As DNA, the CDR3 is TGTGCCTGGAGTCTCGAAGCGGGAGGAAGAGAGCAGTTCTTC. Its translation is CAWSLEAGGREQFF.